A selection of T cell receptor beta chains follows, all from one sample in a study of cytomegalovirus exposure and HLA in healthy donors. Profiling relied on immunoSEQ multiplex PCR, and the TCRdb table lists in-frame clones only, not all of them. The sample carries roughly 150,000 clones, 60% to 80% recorded once. Sequencing was performed on PBMCs. These receptors all stem from a male donor in good health and CMV-seronegative. Each CDR3 is given with its conserved first and last residue. A D gene is named only where the DNA matches it firmly. The size field is filled for only some rows; it gives once, few, many or a size class.

J | V | size | D | length | CDR3 | DNA
TRBJ1-2 | TRBV30 | NA | NA | 15 | CAWSVKRGWDYGYTF | TGTGCCTGGAGTGTAAAACGGGGATGGGACTATGGCTACACCTTC
TRBJ1-1 | TRBV2 | NA | TRBD1 | 14 | CASKRSQGVTEAFF | TGTGCCAGCAAAAGGTCACAGGGGGTCACTGAAGCTTTCTTT
TRBJ2-3 | TRBV7-2 | few | TRBD2 | 15 | CASSTLLAEADTQYF | TGTGCCAGCAGCACGCTACTAGCGGAGGCAGATACGCAGTATTTT
TRBJ2-7 | TRBV7-9 | NA | NA | 14 | CSSSLAASGYEQYF | TGTTCCAGCAGCTTAGCAGCCAGCGGCTACGAGCAGTACTTC
TRBJ2-3 | TRBV7-3 | few | NA | 17 | CASSLGIAGQRTDTQYF | TGTGCCAGCAGCTTAGGGATAGCCGGACAGCGGACAGATACGCAGTATTTT
TRBJ2-1 | TRBV18 | NA | NA | 18 | CASSRIGASHSSYNEQFF | TGTGCCAGCTCACGAATAGGGGCCTCCCATAGCTCCTACAATGAGCAGTTCTTC
TRBJ1-3 | TRBV6-5 | NA | NA | 16 | CASSYQQGVSGNTIYF | TGTGCCAGCAGTTACCAACAGGGCGTCTCTGGAAACACCATATATTTT
TRBJ2-6 | TRBV6-4 | NA | NA | 16 | CASSDSKHSGANVLTF | TGTGCCAGCAGTGACTCGAAACACTCTGGGGCCAACGTCCTGACTTTC
TRBJ1-1 | TRBV4-3 | NA | NA | 15 | CASSQDGGAGTEAFF | TGCGCCAGCAGCCAAGACGGTGGGGCGGGGACTGAAGCTTTCTTT
TRBJ1-2 | TRBV9 | NA | NA | 13 | CASSVSQNYGYTF | TGTGCCAGCAGCGTCTCACAGAACTATGGCTACACCTTC
TRBJ2-2 | TRBV6-6 | NA | NA | 14 | CASSLAPNTGELFF | TGTGCCAGCAGTTTGGCCCCAAACACCGGGGAGCTGTTTTTT
TRBJ2-7 | TRBV11-2 | NA | TRBD1 | 13 | CASSFDRDYEQYF | TGTGCCAGCAGCTTTGACAGGGACTACGAGCAGTACTTC
TRBJ2-5 | TRBV11-2 | NA | TRBD2 | 16 | CASSLGSGRPGETQYF | TGTGCCAGCAGCTTAGGTAGCGGGAGGCCTGGGGAGACCCAGTACTTC
TRBJ2-2 | TRBV11-3 | few | NA | 17 | CASSIIFLQGNTGELFF | TGTGCCAGCAGCATTATCTTTCTCCAGGGTAACACCGGGGAGCTGTTTTTT
TRBJ2-2 | TRBV5-4 | NA | TRBD1 | 17 | CASSHGQGTSNTGELFF | TGTGCCAGCAGCCATGGACAGGGAACATCGAACACCGGGGAGCTGTTTTTT
TRBJ1-5 | TRBV9 | NA | NA | 17 | CASSSPGTHLSNQPQHF | TGTGCCAGCAGCTCCCCAGGGACACACCTTAGCAATCAGCCCCAGCATTTT
TRBJ2-7 | TRBV2 | once | TRBD1 | 14 | CASSVEGQGLEQYF | TGTGCCAGCAGTGTCGAGGGACAGGGCCTCGAGCAGTACTTC
TRBJ1-2 | TRBV7-2 | once | NA | 13 | CASSLDRYYGYTF | TGTGCCAGCAGCCTCGACAGGTACTATGGCTACACCTTC
TRBJ1-2 | TRBV5-6 | once | NA | 13 | CASTPGPVYGYTF | TGTGCCAGCACCCCTGGGCCAGTCTATGGCTACACCTTC
TRBJ1-6 | TRBV11-3 | once | NA | 16 | CASSLAGKRDNSPLHF | TGTGCCAGCAGCTTAGCCGGGAAACGCGATAATTCACCCCTCCACTTT
TRBJ1-2 | TRBV6-5 | NA | TRBD1 | 13 | CASMIQGAGGYTF | TGTGCCAGCATGATACAGGGGGCCGGGGGCTACACCTTC
TRBJ2-5 | TRBV5-1 | NA | TRBD1 | 17 | CASSLGDRGMRAETQYF | TGCGCCAGCAGCTTGGGGGACAGGGGAATGAGGGCAGAGACCCAGTACTTC
TRBJ2-5 | TRBV19 | NA | TRBD2 | 17 | CASSIGYLAGARETQYF | TGTGCCAGTAGTATCGGATATCTAGCGGGAGCTCGGGAGACCCAGTACTTC
TRBJ1-2 | TRBV9 | NA | TRBD1 | 15 | CASSAHPTGGDGYTF | TGTGCCAGCAGCGCTCACCCCACAGGGGGCGATGGCTACACCTTC
TRBJ2-7 | TRBV5-1 | once | NA | 14 | CASSLTPEDYEQYF | TGCGCCAGCAGCTTGACACCAGAGGACTACGAGCAGTACTTC
TRBJ2-7 | TRBV5-4 | NA | NA | 15 | CASSFAQGIPYEQYF | TGTGCCAGCAGCTTCGCACAGGGAATTCCCTACGAGCAGTACTTC
TRBJ1-1 | TRBV28 | NA | NA | 16 | CASSLLAGAPNTEAFF | TGTGCCAGCAGCTTACTCGCAGGGGCACCGAACACTGAAGCTTTCTTT
TRBJ1-4 | TRBV11-2 | NA | NA | 15 | CASSRTADINEKLFF | TGTGCCAGCAGCCGTACCGCCGACATAAATGAAAAACTGTTTTTT
TRBJ1-6 | TRBV28 | NA | NA | 12 | CASSPLNSPLHF | TGTGCCAGCAGCCCCCTGAATTCACCCCTCCACTTT
TRBJ1-2 | TRBV18 | NA | NA | 13 | CASSPDTLGGYTF | TGTGCCAGCTCACCGGACACCCTCGGTGGCTACACCTTC
TRBJ2-6 | TRBV7-6 | NA | TRBD2 | 17 | CASSLRRGEAGANVLTF | TGTGCCAGCAGCTTAAGGCGGGGGGAAGCTGGGGCCAACGTCCTGACTTTC
TRBJ1-2 | TRBV6-6 | once | NA | 14 | CASRPDNANYGYTF | TGTGCCAGCAGACCCGACAACGCTAACTATGGCTACACCTTC
TRBJ2-5 | TRBV13 | NA | TRBD2 | 16 | CASSLSLAGPRETQYF | TGTGCCAGCAGCTTAAGCCTAGCGGGGCCGAGAGAGACCCAGTACTTC
TRBJ2-1 | TRBV2 | few | TRBD2 | 14 | CASKTGGTYNEQFF | TGTGCCAGCAAGACGGGGGGGACCTACAATGAGCAGTTCTTC
TRBJ2-1 | TRBV19 | NA | NA | 14 | CASSKGLGAGEQFF | TGTGCCAGTAGTAAGGGGCTGGGGGCCGGTGAGCAGTTCTTC
TRBJ2-3 | TRBV6-4 | NA | TRBD2 | 15 | CASSDSVAGGDTQYF | TGTGCCAGCAGTGACTCAGTAGCGGGGGGCGATACGCAGTATTTT
TRBJ1-6 | TRBV30 | NA | NA | 13 | CAWSVPIDSPLHF | TGTGCCTGGAGTGTACCTATCGATTCACCCCTCCACTTT
TRBJ1-5 | TRBV30 | NA | NA | 15 | CAWTDQGYSNQPQHF | TGTGCCTGGACGGACCAGGGTTATAGCAATCAGCCCCAGCATTTT
TRBJ1-2 | TRBV10-3 | NA | NA | 13 | CAISEGQNYGYTF | TGTGCCATCAGTGAAGGACAGAACTATGGCTACACCTTC
TRBJ2-5 | TRBV5-4 | NA | NA | 14 | CASSFSGGQETQYF | TGTGCCAGCAGCTTTAGCGGAGGCCAAGAGACCCAGTACTTC
TRBJ1-2 | TRBV7-2 | few | NA | 11 | CASSKQGGYTF | TGTGCCAGCTCGAAACAGGGTGGCTACACCTTC
TRBJ2-6 | TRBV29-1 | NA | NA | 13 | CSVVSSGANVLTF | TGCAGCGTTGTTAGCTCTGGGGCCAACGTCCTGACTTTC
TRBJ2-5 | TRBV5-5 | NA | TRBD2 | 16 | CASSLGPGLEYETQYF | TGTGCCAGCAGCCTAGGGCCGGGACTAGAATATGAGACCCAGTACTTC
TRBJ2-5 | TRBV5-1 | NA | TRBD2 | 16 | CASSLAGGGYQETQYF | TGCGCCAGCAGCTTGGCCGGGGGGGGCTACCAAGAGACCCAGTACTTC
TRBJ1-5 | TRBV30 | NA | NA | 14 | CAWRQQGYNQPQHF | TGTGCCTGGAGACAACAGGGATACAATCAGCCCCAGCATTTT
TRBJ2-5 | TRBV27 | NA | TRBD1 | 15 | CASSLGQGAGETQYF | TGTGCCAGCAGTTTAGGACAGGGGGCCGGCGAGACCCAGTACTTC
TRBJ2-7 | TRBV12-5 | NA | TRBD2 | 15 | CASGLASGATYEQYF | TGTGCTAGTGGTTTGGCTAGCGGCGCTACCTACGAGCAGTACTTC
TRBJ2-3 | TRBV6-5 | NA | NA | 15 | CASSYSRGSTDTQYF | TGTGCCAGCAGTTACTCCCGAGGCAGCACAGATACGCAGTATTTT
TRBJ2-3 | TRBV5-1 | NA | NA | 15 | CASSLVHSKVAAQYF | TGCGCCAGCAGCTTGGTTCACAGCAAGGTAGCGGCGCAGTATTTT
TRBJ1-6 | TRBV30 | NA | TRBD1 | 13 | CAHQGQAGSPLHF | TGTGCCCACCAGGGACAGGCGGGTTCACCCCTCCACTTT
TRBJ2-7 | TRBV19 | NA | NA | 14 | CASSHREGTYEQYF | TGTGCCAGTAGCCACAGGGAGGGGACCTACGAGCAGTACTTC